This T cell receptor (beta chain) was captured in a study of CD8+ T cells in alopecia areata. Broader study findings: Besides other cells, scalp samples also yield sequences of resident alphabeta T cells from normal skin.

The authors extracted RNA and reverse transcribed it into cDNA as the sequencing template. Sequencing was performed with immunoSEQ multiplex PCR; in TCRdb, only in-frame clones are kept and a portion is missing. The sample includes roughly 150,000 clones, around 47% seen only once; the top ten take about 6.3%. A word on this clone: Its antigen is as yet unknown.

The CDR3 is 14 residues long. Germline assignment: CDR1 MNHEY and CDR2 SMNVEV (reference sequence). V was clipped by 8 bases and J by 2 bases, with 16 bases between them. Samples from alopecia areata patients were lesional scalp punch biopsies and peripheral blood. The sample comprised CD4+ T cells sorted from blood. The J gene is TRBJ2-7, the V gene TRBV27; D tentatively reads TRBD1 or TRBD2 (6 bases each). The clonotype originates from a human donor with alopecia areata. CDR3 loop: CASRRGRGTYEQYF. The CDR3 region has the DNA TGTGCCAGCCGCCGGGGGCGGGGCACCTACGAGCAGTACTTC.